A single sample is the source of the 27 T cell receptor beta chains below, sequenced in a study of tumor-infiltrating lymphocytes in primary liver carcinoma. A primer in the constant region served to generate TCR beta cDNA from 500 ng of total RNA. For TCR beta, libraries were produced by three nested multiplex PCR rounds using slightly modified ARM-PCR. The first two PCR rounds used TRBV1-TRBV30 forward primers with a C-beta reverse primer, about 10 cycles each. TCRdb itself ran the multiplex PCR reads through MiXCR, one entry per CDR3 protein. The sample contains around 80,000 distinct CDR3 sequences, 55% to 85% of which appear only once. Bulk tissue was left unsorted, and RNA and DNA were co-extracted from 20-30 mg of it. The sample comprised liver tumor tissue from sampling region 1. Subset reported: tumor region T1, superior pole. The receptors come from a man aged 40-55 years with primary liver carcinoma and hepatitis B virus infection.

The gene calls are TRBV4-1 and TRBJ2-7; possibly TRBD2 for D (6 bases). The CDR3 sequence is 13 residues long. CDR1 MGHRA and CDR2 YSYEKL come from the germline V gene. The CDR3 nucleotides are TGCGTCAGTAGCCAAGATGTAGCGGAGGAGCAGTACTTC. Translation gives CVSSQDVAEEQYF.

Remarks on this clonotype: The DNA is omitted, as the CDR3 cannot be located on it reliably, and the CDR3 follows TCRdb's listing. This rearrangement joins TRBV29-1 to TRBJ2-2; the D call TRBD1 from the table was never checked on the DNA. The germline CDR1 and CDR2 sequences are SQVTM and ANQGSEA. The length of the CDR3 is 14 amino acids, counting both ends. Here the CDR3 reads CSIVGTGAPGELFF.

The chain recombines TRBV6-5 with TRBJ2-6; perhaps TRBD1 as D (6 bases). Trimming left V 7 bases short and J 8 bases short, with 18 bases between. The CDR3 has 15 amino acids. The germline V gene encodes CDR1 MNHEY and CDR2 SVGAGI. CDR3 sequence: CASNNRQVGTNVLTF. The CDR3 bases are TGTGCCAGCAACAACAGACAGGTCGGGACCAACGTCCTGACTTTC.

The chain's CDR3 is CASSSAGNYGYTF. The CDR3 bases are TGTGCCAGCAGTTCCGCGGGGAACTATGGCTACACCTTC. This rearrangement joins TRBV12-3 or TRBV12-4 to TRBJ1-2; the D is unclear. The V and J ends lost 4 bases and 2 bases respectively, with 8 bases between them. There are 13 residues in the CDR3.

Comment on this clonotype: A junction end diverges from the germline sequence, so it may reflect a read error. CDR3 protein: CANSSPRNAQFF. Written as DNA, the CDR3 is TGTGCCAACAGTTCTCCTAGGAATGCGCAGTTCTTC. This sequence joins TRBV11-1 and TRBJ2-1; no reliable D call. Germline V gene sequence: CDR1 SGHAT, CDR2 FQDESV (reference sequence). The CDR3 has 12 amino acids.

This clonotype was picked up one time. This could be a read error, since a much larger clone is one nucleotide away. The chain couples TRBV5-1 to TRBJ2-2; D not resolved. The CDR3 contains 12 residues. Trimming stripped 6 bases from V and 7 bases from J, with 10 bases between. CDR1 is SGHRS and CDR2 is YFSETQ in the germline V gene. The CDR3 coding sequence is TGCGCCAGCATGTCTGAGCACGGGGAGCTGTTTTTT. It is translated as CASMSEHGELFF.

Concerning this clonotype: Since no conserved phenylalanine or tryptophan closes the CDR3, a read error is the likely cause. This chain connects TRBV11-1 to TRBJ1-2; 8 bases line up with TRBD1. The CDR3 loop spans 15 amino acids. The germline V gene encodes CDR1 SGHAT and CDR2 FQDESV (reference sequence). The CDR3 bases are TGTGTCAGCAGCCCGCAGACAGGGGATAACTATGGCTACACCTTA. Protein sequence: CVSSPQTGDNYGYTL.

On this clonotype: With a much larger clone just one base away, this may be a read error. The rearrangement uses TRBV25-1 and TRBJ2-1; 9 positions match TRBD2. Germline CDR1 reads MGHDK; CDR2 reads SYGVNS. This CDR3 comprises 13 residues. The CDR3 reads CVSSDSGSNEQFF. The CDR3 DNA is TGTGTCAGCAGTGATAGCGGGAGCAATGAGCAGTTCTTC.

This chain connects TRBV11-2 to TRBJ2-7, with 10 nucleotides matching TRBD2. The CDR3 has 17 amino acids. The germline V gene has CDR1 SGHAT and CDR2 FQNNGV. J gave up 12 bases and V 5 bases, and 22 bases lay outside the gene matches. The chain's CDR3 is CASSQRLAGSPFYGRYF. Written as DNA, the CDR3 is TGTGCCAGCAGCCAGAGACTAGCGGGTTCCCCTTTCTACGGGCGGTACTTC.

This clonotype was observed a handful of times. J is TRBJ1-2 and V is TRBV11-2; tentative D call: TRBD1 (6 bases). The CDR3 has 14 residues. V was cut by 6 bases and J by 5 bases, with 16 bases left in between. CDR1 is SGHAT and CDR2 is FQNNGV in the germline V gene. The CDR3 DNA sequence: TGTGCCAGCAGAGGGAGGGACACCACATATGGCTACACCTTC. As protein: CASRGRDTTYGYTF.

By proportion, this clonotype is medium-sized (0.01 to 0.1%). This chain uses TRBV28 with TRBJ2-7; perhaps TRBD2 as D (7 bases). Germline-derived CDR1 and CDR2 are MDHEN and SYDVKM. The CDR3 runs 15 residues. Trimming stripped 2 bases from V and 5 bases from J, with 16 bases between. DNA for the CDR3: TGTGCCAGCAGTTTAAGGGGGGGCTGGAGGGACGAGCAGTACTTC. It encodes CASSLRGGWRDEQYF.

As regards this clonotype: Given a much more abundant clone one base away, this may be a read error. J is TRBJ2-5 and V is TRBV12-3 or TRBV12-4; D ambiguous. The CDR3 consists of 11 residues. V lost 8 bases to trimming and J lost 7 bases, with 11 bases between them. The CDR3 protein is CASCPEGTQYF. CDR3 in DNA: TGTGCCAGCTGCCCCGAAGGGACCCAGTACTTC.

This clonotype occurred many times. For the CDR3, the DNA is TGTGCCAGCAGCCAAGTGGGCGGGAGTACCTACAATGAGCAGTTCTTC. Encoded protein: CASSQVGGSTYNEQFF. The genes are TRBV4-2 and TRBJ2-1, with 7 positions matching TRBD2. The J segment lost 2 bases and the V segment lost 1 base, leaving 5 bases of the junction unmatched. Germline CDR1 is LGHNA and CDR2 is YNFKEQ. The CDR3 loop spans 16 amino acids.

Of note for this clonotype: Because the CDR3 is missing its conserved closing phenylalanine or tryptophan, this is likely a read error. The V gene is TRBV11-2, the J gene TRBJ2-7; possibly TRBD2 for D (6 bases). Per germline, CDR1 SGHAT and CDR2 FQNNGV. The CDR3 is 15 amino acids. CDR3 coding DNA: TGTGACAGCAGCTTCCCGCGACTAGGGATCCACGAGCAGTACTCC. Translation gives CDSSFPRLGIHEQYS.

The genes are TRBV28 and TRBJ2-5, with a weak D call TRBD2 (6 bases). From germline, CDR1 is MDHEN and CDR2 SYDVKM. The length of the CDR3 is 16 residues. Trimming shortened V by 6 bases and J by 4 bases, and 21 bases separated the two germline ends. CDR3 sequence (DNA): TGTGCCAGCAGCCCTGGGTTGATGCGGGGCGGAGAGACCCAGTACTTC. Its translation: CASSPGLMRGGETQYF.

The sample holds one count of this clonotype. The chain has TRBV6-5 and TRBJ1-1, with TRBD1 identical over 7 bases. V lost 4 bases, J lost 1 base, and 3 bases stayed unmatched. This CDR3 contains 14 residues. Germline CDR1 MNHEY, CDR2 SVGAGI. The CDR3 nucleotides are TGTGCCAGCAGTTTAACAGGGGAGAACACTGAAGCTTTCTTT. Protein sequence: CASSLTGENTEAFF.

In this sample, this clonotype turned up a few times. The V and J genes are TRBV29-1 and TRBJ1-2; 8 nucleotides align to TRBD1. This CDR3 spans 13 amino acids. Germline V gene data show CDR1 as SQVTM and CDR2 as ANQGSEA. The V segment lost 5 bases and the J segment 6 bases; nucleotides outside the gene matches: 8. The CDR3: CSVSTGGADGYTF. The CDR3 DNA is TGCAGCGTTTCAACAGGGGGGGCGGATGGCTACACCTTC.

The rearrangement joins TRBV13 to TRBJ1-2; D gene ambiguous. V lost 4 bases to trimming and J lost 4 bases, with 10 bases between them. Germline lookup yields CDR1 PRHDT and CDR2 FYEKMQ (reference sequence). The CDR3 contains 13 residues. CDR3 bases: TGTGCCAGCAGCTCCATGGAGCGCTATGGCTACACCTTC. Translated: CASSSMERYGYTF.

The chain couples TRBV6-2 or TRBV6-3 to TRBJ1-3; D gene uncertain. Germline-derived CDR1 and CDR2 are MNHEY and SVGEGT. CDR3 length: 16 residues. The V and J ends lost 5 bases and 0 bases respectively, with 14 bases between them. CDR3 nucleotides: TGTGCCAGCAGTCTCGGATGTTCCGCCTCTGGAAACACCATATATTTT. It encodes CASSLGCSASGNTIYF.

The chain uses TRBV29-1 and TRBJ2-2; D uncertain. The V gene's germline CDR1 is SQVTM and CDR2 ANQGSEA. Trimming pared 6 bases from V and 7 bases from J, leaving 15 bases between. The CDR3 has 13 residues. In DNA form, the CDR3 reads TGCAGCGTCGGACCGGTTCAAGTCGGGGAGCTGTTTTTT. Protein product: CSVGPVQVGELFF.

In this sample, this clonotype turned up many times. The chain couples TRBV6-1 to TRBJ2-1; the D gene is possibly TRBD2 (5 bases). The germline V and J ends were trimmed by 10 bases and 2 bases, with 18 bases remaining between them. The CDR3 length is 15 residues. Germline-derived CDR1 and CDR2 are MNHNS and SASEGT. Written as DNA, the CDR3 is TGTGCCACACGAGAAGCGGCAGAGCCCTACAATGAGCAGTTCTTC. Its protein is CATREAAEPYNEQFF.

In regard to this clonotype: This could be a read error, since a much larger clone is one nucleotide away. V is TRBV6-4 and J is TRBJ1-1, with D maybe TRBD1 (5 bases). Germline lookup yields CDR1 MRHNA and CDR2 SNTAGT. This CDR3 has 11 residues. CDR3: CARSEGTEAFF. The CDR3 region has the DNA TGTGCCAGGAGTGAGGGGACCGAAGCTTTCTTT.

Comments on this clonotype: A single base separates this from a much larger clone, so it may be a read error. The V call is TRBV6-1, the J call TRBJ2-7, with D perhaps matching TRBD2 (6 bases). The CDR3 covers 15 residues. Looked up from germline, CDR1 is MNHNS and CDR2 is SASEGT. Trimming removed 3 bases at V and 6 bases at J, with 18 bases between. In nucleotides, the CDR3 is TGTGCCAGCAGTGACGGCGGACGCGGGGTCTTCGAGCAGTACTTC. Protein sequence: CASSDGGRGVFEQYF.

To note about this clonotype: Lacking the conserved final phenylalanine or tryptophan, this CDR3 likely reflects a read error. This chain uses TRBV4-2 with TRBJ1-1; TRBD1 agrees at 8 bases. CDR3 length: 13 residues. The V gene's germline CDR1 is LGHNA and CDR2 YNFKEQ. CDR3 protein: CASSQDRGTEAFL. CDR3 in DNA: TGTGCTAGCAGCCAAGACAGGGGCACTGAAGCTTTCCTT.

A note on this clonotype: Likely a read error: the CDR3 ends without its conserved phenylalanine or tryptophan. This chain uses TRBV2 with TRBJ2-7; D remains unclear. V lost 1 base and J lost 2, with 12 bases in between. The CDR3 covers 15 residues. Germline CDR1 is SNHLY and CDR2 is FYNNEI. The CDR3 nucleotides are TGTGCCAGCAGTGAAGGGACCCCCAACACCTACGAGCAGTACTAC. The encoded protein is CASSEGTPNTYEQYY.

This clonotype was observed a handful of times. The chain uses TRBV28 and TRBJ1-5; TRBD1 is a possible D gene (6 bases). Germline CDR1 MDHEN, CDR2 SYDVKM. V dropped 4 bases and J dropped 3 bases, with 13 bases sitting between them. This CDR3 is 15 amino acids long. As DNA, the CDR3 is TGTGCCAGCAGTTCCCCGGACAGCCACAATCAGCCCCAGCATTTT. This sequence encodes CASSSPDSHNQPQHF.

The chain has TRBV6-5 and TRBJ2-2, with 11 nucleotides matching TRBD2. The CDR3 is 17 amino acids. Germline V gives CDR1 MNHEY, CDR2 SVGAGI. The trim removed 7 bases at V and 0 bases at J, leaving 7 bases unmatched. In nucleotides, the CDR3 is TGTGCCAGCACGTACTCGGGACTAGCGGCGAACACCGGGGAGCTGTTTTTT. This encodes CASTYSGLAANTGELFF.